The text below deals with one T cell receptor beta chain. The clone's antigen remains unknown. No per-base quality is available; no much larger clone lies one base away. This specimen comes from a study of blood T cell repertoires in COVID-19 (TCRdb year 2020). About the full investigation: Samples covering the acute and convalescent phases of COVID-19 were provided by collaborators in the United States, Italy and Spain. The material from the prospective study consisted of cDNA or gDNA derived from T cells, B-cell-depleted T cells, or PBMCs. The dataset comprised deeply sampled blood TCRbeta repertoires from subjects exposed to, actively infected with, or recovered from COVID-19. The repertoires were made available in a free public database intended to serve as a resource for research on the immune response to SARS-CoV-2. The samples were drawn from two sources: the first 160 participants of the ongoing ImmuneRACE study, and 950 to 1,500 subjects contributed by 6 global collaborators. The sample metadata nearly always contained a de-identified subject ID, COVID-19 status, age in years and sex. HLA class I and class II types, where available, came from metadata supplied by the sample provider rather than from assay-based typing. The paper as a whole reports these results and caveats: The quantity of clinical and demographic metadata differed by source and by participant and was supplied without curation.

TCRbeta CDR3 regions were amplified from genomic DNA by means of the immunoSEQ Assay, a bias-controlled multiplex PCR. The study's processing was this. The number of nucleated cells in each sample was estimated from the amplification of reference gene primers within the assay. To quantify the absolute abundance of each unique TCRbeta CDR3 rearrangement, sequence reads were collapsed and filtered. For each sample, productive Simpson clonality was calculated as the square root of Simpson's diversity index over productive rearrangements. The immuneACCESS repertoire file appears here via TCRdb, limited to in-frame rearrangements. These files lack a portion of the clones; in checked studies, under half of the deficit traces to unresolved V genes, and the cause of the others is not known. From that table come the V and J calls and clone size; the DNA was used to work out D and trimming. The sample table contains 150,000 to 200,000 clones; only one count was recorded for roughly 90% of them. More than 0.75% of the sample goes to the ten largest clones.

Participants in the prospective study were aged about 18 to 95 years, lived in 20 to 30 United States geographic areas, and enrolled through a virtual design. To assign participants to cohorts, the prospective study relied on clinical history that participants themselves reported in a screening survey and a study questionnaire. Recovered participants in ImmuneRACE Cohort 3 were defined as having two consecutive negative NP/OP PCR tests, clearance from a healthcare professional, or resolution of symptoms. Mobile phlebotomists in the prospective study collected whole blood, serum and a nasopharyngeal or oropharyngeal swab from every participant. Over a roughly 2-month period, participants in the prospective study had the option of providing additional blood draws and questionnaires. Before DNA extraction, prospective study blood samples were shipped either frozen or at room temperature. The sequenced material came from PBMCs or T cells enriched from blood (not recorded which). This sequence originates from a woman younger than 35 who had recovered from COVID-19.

The CDR3 is CASSLAGGPRTYEQYF. The nucleotide sequence reads TGTGCCAGTAGCCTAGCGGGAGGGCCGAGGACCTACGAGCAGTACTTC. The chain couples TRBV19 to TRBJ2-7; 12 central bases correspond to TRBD2. The germline V and J ends show losses of 6 bases and 2 bases respectively, and no gene match explains 8 bases of the junction. The CDR3 contains 16 residues, cysteine and phenylalanine counted. CDR3 DNA only is kept here, 48 bases in frame from base 1. CDR1 and CDR2 were assigned from the germline V gene (reference sequence) as LNHDA and SQIVND.